Presented here are 18 T cell receptor beta chains from one specimen sequenced in a study of response to subunit inactivated influenza vaccine (dated by TCRdb to between 2017 and 2018). The library was obtained by RT-PCR. The sample was run on an Illumina HiSeq 2500. In TCRdb, the public reads were trimmed at Q25 with fastp and aligned with MiXCR, with productive beta chains retained. Every entry covers one CDR3 protein and lists the most common genes and DNA from its rows. This sample holds roughly 500,000 distinct CDR3 sequences; approximately 16% were observed only once. The ten largest make up less than 4% of the sample. This specimen was CD4+ T cells sorted from PBMCs, taken about 24 months after vaccination. The source of these receptors is a man aged 45 to 70 who received an inactivated influenza vaccine. Donor details come from another sample of the same person, matched by shared clones.

The chain uses TRBV18 and TRBJ1-1; D is perhaps TRBD1 (6 bases). V was shortened by 0 bases and J by 3 bases, with 11 bases between the two germline ends. The V gene's germline CDR1 is KGHSH and CDR2 LQKENI. CDR3 length: 15 residues. The CDR3 DNA sequence: TGTGCCAGCTCACCACCAAGGGGGTGGGACACTGAAGCTTTCTTT. This encodes CASSPPRGWDTEAFF.

The chain joins TRBV7-2 to TRBJ1-4, with D maybe TRBD1 (5 bases). Germline values: CDR1 SGHTA, CDR2 FQGNSA. The CDR3 has 15 residues. The ends were cut back, 3 bases at V and 5 bases at J, with 13 bases in the middle. The CDR3 DNA is TGTGCCAGCAGCTTTTCCGTCAGGGACAATGAAAAACTGTTTTTT. This gives the protein CASSFSVRDNEKLFF.

The chain links TRBV20-1 to TRBJ2-5; D remains ambiguous. Germline V gene lookup returns CDR1 DFQATT and CDR2 SNEGSKA (reference sequence). The CDR3 sequence is 12 residues long. V shed 6 bases and J shed 1 base, with 9 bases lying between them. CDR3 region: CSAPNRQETQYF. CDR3 in DNA: TGCAGTGCGCCTAACCGCCAAGAGACCCAGTACTTC.

This rearrangement joins TRBV24-1 to TRBJ2-1; D tentatively fits TRBD1 or TRBD2 (5 bases each). Germline V CDR1 and CDR2: KGHDR, SFDVKD. This CDR3 region has 16 residues. Between the trimmed V and J ends, which lost 6 bases and 4 bases, there was a span of 18 bases. The DNA of the CDR3 is TGTGCCACCAGTCCCAAGGGGAGCGGAGCTTACAATGAGCAGTTCTTC. This sequence encodes CATSPKGSGAYNEQFF.

The chain employs TRBV7-9 and TRBJ2-2; TRBD2 agrees at 8 bases. CDR1 and CDR2 (germline): SEHNR, FQNEAQ (reference sequence). V lost 2 bases and J lost 4; bases outside the gene matches: 9. The CDR3 has 17 residues. CDR3 protein: CASSLSGTRRVTGELFF. CDR3 coding DNA: TGTGCCAGCAGCTTATCAGGGACTAGGAGGGTCACCGGGGAGCTGTTTTTT.

The sample holds a few counts of this clonotype. The genes are TRBV29-1 and TRBJ1-1; TRBD1 aligns across 11 bases. CDR3 length equals 13 residues. The junction had 6 bases not matched to a gene; V was cut back by 8 bases and J by 4 bases. Germline V gene lookup returns CDR1 SQVTM and CDR2 ANQGSEA. The CDR3 nucleotides read TGCAGCTCCGGACAGGGGGCCGGCACTGAAGCTTTCTTT. This sequence encodes CSSGQGAGTEAFF. Supplemented by reference TRBV29-1 and TRBJ1-1, the full variable domain reads SAVISQKPSRDICQRGTSLTIQCQVDSQVTMMFWYRQQPGQSLTLIATANQGSEATYESGFVIDKFPISRPNLTFSTLTVSNMSPEDSSIYLCSSGQGAGTEAFFGQGTRLTVV.

This clonotype has more than one count but fewer than ten. The V gene is TRBV30, the J gene TRBJ1-2; D call uncertain. This CDR3 comprises 14 residues. From germline, CDR1 is GTSNPN and CDR2 SVGIG (reference sequence). Trimming removed 2 bases at V and 5 bases at J, with 15 bases between. For the CDR3, the DNA is TGTGCCTGGAGTAGGCCCTTGCACATATATGGCTACACCTTC. It is translated as CAWSRPLHIYGYTF.

This clonotype showed up just a few times. The chain carries TRBV20-1 and TRBJ2-5; 9 bases map to TRBD1. Germline loops: CDR1 DFQATT, CDR2 SNEGSKA (reference sequence). The V gene end was trimmed by 6 bases and the J gene end by 5 bases; junction bases not matched to a gene: 10. The CDR3 totals 14 residues. The CDR3 spells CSAGGQGKFETQYF. Written as DNA, the CDR3 is TGCAGTGCCGGGGGACAGGGTAAATTTGAGACCCAGTACTTC.

This chain connects TRBV7-2 to TRBJ2-3; the match to TRBD2 covers 10 bases. After removal of 5 bases from V and 4 bases from J, the junction contained 6 bases not matched to a gene. Per germline, CDR1 SGHTA and CDR2 FQGNSA. There are 15 residues in the CDR3. In DNA, the CDR3 is TGTGCCAGCAGCCCCGCTAGCGGGAGCGCAGATACGCAGTATTTT. As protein: CASSPASGSADTQYF.

V usage is TRBV30 and J usage is TRBJ2-1; D is undetermined. The length of the CDR3 is 15 residues. Trimming pared 3 bases from V and 3 bases from J, leaving 15 bases between. Germline V gene data show CDR1 as GTSNPN and CDR2 as SVGIG (reference sequence). This CDR3 reads CAWSVLRSIYNEQFF. In DNA, the CDR3 is TGTGCCTGGAGCGTACTCAGGTCTATCTACAATGAGCAGTTCTTC.

This clonotype was observed at least ten times. The chain is built from TRBV5-1 and TRBJ2-7; the D gene is possibly TRBD2 (7 bases). This CDR3 has 15 residues. V was shortened by 4 bases and J by 2 bases, with 16 bases between the two germline ends. The germline gives CDR1 SGHRS, CDR2 YFSETQ. The CDR3 DNA reads as TGCGCCAGCAGCAGAGGGGGGGAGCCAACCTACGAGCAGTACTTC. Protein: CASSRGGEPTYEQYF. Full variable domain (remainder filled in from reference TRBV5-1 and TRBJ2-7): KAGVTQTPRYLIKTRGQQVTLSCSPISGHRSVSWYQQTPGQGLQFLFEYFSETQRNKGNFPGRFSGRQFSNSRSEMNVSTLELGDSALYLCASSRGGEPTYEQYFGPGTRLTVT.

The genes are TRBV5-5 and TRBJ2-1; possible D gene TRBD1, 6 bases. CDR1 SGHKS and CDR2 YYEKEE come from the germline V gene (reference sequence). V dropped 6 bases and J dropped 13 bases, with 20 bases sitting between them. This CDR3 has 13 amino acids. In nucleotides, the CDR3 is TGTGCCAGCACCCAGGGGCAAGCCAGCCATCAGTTCTTC. This sequence encodes CASTQGQASHQFF.

In its sample, this clonotype was seen a few times. The chain recombines TRBV25-1 with TRBJ1-2; 7 bases align to TRBD1. J gave up 8 bases and V 5 bases, and 11 bases lay outside the gene matches. Germline V gene sequence: CDR1 MGHDK, CDR2 SYGVNS. The CDR3 sequence is 14 residues long. CDR3 amino acids: CASSLPGQRSGYTF. As DNA, the CDR3 is TGTGCCAGCAGTCTTCCGGGACAGAGGAGCGGCTACACCTTC.

This clonotype has at least ten counts. The CDR3 protein is CASSLAFRLLLAGANVLTF. CDR3 coding DNA: TGTGCCAGCAGCTTAGCGTTTCGCTTACTCTTGGCTGGGGCCAACGTCCTGACTTTC. The chain uses TRBV11-1 and TRBJ2-6, with no clear D. The CDR3 sequence is 19 residues long. Looked up from germline, CDR1 is SGHAT and CDR2 is FQDESV (reference sequence). Trimming stripped 0 bases from V and 2 bases from J, with 17 bases between.

The rearrangement links TRBV4-1 to TRBJ2-5; D is unresolved. This CDR3 region has 14 residues. V was pared by 1 base and J by 1 base, with 7 bases between. The germline CDR1 and CDR2 sequences are MGHRA and YSYEKL. The CDR3 here is CASSQGNSQETQYF. Here the CDR3 DNA reads TGCGCCAGCAGCCAAGGGAACAGCCAAGAGACCCAGTACTTC.

This clonotype has more than one count but fewer than ten. The chain uses TRBV12-3 or TRBV12-4 and TRBJ1-1, with a possible D match to TRBD1 (5 bases). This CDR3 spans 14 amino acids. Trimming shortened V by 2 bases and J by 6 bases, and 13 bases separated the two germline ends. The CDR3 sequence: CASSLRGLTPEAFF. As DNA, the CDR3 is TGTGCCAGCAGTTTACGGGGCCTGACCCCTGAAGCTTTCTTT.

This clonotype was observed a handful of times. This chain uses TRBV6-5 with TRBJ1-6; D call uncertain. The V and J ends lost 2 bases and 9 bases respectively, with 11 bases between them. In germline, CDR1 is MNHEY, CDR2 SVGAGI. This CDR3 contains 14 residues. The CDR3 reads CASSYDGVGSPLHF. The CDR3 DNA reads as TGTGCCAGCAGTTACGACGGGGTGGGTTCACCCCTCCACTTT.

The V gene is TRBV10-3, the J gene TRBJ1-1, with D hard to call. The germline CDR1 and CDR2 sequences are ENHRY and SYGVKD. The ends were cut back, 0 bases at V and 1 base at J, with 9 bases in the middle. This CDR3 contains 15 residues. The CDR3 bases are TGTGCCATCAGTGAGTCGACTCGAGGGAACACTGAAGCTTTCTTT. This translates into CAISESTRGNTEAFF.